This is a list of T cell receptor beta chains from one sample in a study of shared clonotypes between healthy human individuals. The data were produced by immunoSEQ multiplex PCR, yet TCRdb's version contains in-frame clones alone and is incomplete. The repertoire holds about 1,500,000 clones, with about 96% as singletons. Sequencing was done on a sample of naive CD4+ T cells sorted from blood. These receptors were obtained from a man younger than 40 in good health. Each CDR3 is given with its conserved first and last residue. The order of the fields is clone size, V gene, D gene, J gene, CDR3 DNA, CDR3 protein. D genes are given only for firm matches. Clone size appears in some rows only: once, few, many, or a class for an expanded clone.

NA,TRBV4-1,TRBD2,TRBJ2-1,TGCGCCAGCAGCCCTGTCTATGCGGGAGGGCCCTACAATGAGCAGTTCTTC,CASSPVYAGGPYNEQFF
NA,TRBV5-1,TRBD1,TRBJ2-1,TGCGCCAGCAGTGTAGGGACAGGGATTTTCAATGAGCAGTTCTTC,CASSVGTGIFNEQFF
NA,TRBV2,TRBD2,TRBJ2-1,TGTGCCAGCAGATTGGGACTAGCGGGAGTCAATGAGCAGTTCTTC,CASRLGLAGVNEQFF
NA,TRBV2,NA,TRBJ2-2,TGTGCCAGCAGCCCGGTAGGGTTCACCGGGGAGCTGTTTTTT,CASSPVGFTGELFF
NA,TRBV27,TRBD1,TRBJ2-1,TGTGCCAGCAGACTCTTACGGACAGGGGGGTCCAATGAGCAGTTCTTC,CASRLLRTGGSNEQFF
once,TRBV18,TRBD1,TRBJ1-5,TGTGCCAGCTCACCACTGGCTCAGGGGGGTAGCAATCAGCCCCAGCATTTT,CASSPLAQGGSNQPQHF
once,TRBV7-6,NA,TRBJ2-2,TGTGCCAGCAGCTTGGAATCCGCCGGGGAGCTGTTTTTT,CASSLESAGELFF
NA,TRBV28,NA,TRBJ2-7,TGTGCGAGCCGGGAGTCAGCCTACGAGCAGTACTTC,CASRESAYEQYF
NA,TRBV20-1,NA,TRBJ2-1,TGCAGTGGGGTGGAGAATGAGCAGTTCTTC,CSGVENEQFF
NA,TRBV27,NA,TRBJ2-1,TGTGCCAGCAGAGATAGGGGACATGAGCAGTTCTTC,CASRDRGHEQFF
NA,TRBV25-1,NA,TRBJ1-4,TGTGCCAGCAGTGAAAGGGGGGCAACTAATGAAAAACTGTTTTTT,CASSERGATNEKLFF
NA,TRBV18,TRBD2,TRBJ2-3,TGTGCCAGCTCACCGCCCTTTATTAGCGGGGGGAGCACAGATACGCAGTATTTT,CASSPPFISGGSTDTQYF
NA,TRBV5-1,TRBD1,TRBJ1-3,TGCGCCAGCGGACAGGGGCCTACTGGAAACACCATATATTTT,CASGQGPTGNTIYF
NA,TRBV9,NA,TRBJ2-7,TGTGCCAGCAGCGTACGACAGGATAACGAGCAGTACTTC,CASSVRQDNEQYF
NA,TRBV27,TRBD2,TRBJ2-5,TGTGCCAGCAGTTTATTCGGACTAGCGGGAGGAGAGACCCAGTACTTC,CASSLFGLAGGETQYF
NA,TRBV5-4,TRBD1,TRBJ2-6,TGTGCCAGCAGCGGGAAACAGGGGAAGAGCTCTGGGGCCAACGTCCTGACTTTC,CASSGKQGKSSGANVLTF
NA,TRBV5-1,TRBD1,TRBJ2-7,TGCGCCAGCAGCCCCGGACAGGGGGTTCCAAGGTCCTACGAGCAGTACTTC,CASSPGQGVPRSYEQYF
NA,TRBV18,NA,TRBJ2-5,TGTGCCAGCTCAGCTGGGTTCGGCGAGACCCAGTACTTC,CASSAGFGETQYF
NA,TRBV27,NA,TRBJ2-2,TGTGCCAGCAGTAAAAACACCGGGGAGCTGTTTTTT,CASSKNTGELFF
once,TRBV11-2,NA,TRBJ2-3,TGTGCCAGCAGCTTAGAGGGAGTCCACACAGATACGCAGTATTTT,CASSLEGVHTDTQYF
NA,TRBV5-6,NA,TRBJ1-2,TGTGCCAGCAGCCGTGGGAACAGGGCCCGTGGCTACACCTTC,CASSRGNRARGYTF
NA,TRBV10-1,NA,TRBJ2-1,TGCGCCAGCCGATTCATGGTGGGTAGGTTCAATGAGCAGTTCTTC,CASRFMVGRFNEQFF
NA,TRBV7-2,NA,TRBJ2-7,TGTGCCAGCAGCTTAGCGCAACTTTGGACAGACAACGAGCAGTACTTC,CASSLAQLWTDNEQYF
NA,TRBV7-2,TRBD1,TRBJ1-2,TGTGCCAGCAGCCTACCGGGACAGCCAGAACTCTATGGCTACACCTTC,CASSLPGQPELYGYTF
NA,TRBV5-1,NA,TRBJ2-7,TGCGCCAGCAGCTCCCCTACGGCCGAGCAGTACTTC,CASSSPTAEQYF
NA,TRBV9,TRBD2,TRBJ2-2,TGTGCCAGCAGCGTAGAACAGGGGTGGAGCGGGAGGGCCTCCGGGGAGCTGTTTTTT,CASSVEQGWSGRASGELFF
NA,TRBV29-1,NA,TRBJ2-7,TGCAGCGTTGAAGATGGGCAGTCCTACGAGCAGTACTTC,CSVEDGQSYEQYF
NA,TRBV5-1,NA,TRBJ2-5,TGCGCCAGCAGCTCGCCAGGGACGGGGGAGACCCAGTACTTC,CASSSPGTGETQYF
NA,TRBV28,NA,TRBJ2-5,TGTGCCAGCAGTAGCGGACTATGGGAGACCCAGTACTTC,CASSSGLWETQYF
NA,TRBV10-3,TRBD1,TRBJ1-1,TGTGCCATCAGGCCCGGACAGGGTAGGAACACTGAAGCTTTCTTT,CAIRPGQGRNTEAFF
NA,TRBV29-1,NA,TRBJ2-7,TGCAGCGTGGGATCCTACGAGCAGTACTTC,CSVGSYEQYF
NA,TRBV12-5,TRBD2,TRBJ2-3,TGTGCTAGTGGATTAGGACTAGCGGGAGTGACAGATACGCAGTATTTT,CASGLGLAGVTDTQYF
NA,TRBV6-6,NA,TRBJ2-1,TGTGCCAGCAGCCAGACTAACTCCTACAATGAGCAGTTCTTC,CASSQTNSYNEQFF
NA,TRBV7-6,NA,TRBJ2-7,TGTGCCAGCAGCTCCCAAGATCCTTACGAGCAGTACTTC,CASSSQDPYEQYF
NA,TRBV5-1,TRBD2,TRBJ2-1,TGCGCCAGCAGCTTGTCCCTAGCGGGAGGTGAGCAGTTCTTC,CASSLSLAGGEQFF
NA,TRBV29-1,NA,TRBJ2-1,TGCAGCGTTATCACTCGGGGGAGGCCTCCGGATGAGCAGTTCTTC,CSVITRGRPPDEQFF
NA,TRBV4-3,NA,TRBJ2-7,TGCGCCAGCAGCCAAAGAGACGTACAGGGCTACGAGCAGTACTTC,CASSQRDVQGYEQYF
once,TRBV11-2,NA,TRBJ2-7,TGTGCCAGCAGCTTATTCGGGACCTACGAGCAGTACTTC,CASSLFGTYEQYF
NA,TRBV7-3,NA,TRBJ2-3,TGTGCCAGCAGCTTTTGGTCCGGGGCAAGCACAGATACGCAGTATTTT,CASSFWSGASTDTQYF
NA,TRBV28,NA,TRBJ2-5,TGTGCCAGCAGACCATTGAAGGTTGGGGCGGCAGAGACCCAGTACTTC,CASRPLKVGAAETQYF
NA,TRBV28,NA,TRBJ1-4,TGTGCCAGCAGTTTATCGGGCGCGGAAAAACTGTTTTTT,CASSLSGAEKLFF
once,TRBV5-8,NA,TRBJ1-2,TGTGCCAGCGGCTTTGAACGGTCCGTCTATGGCTACACCTTC,CASGFERSVYGYTF
NA,TRBV27,NA,TRBJ1-2,TGTGCCAGCAGTCCTAGATATCCGTCGGACGGCTACACCTTC,CASSPRYPSDGYTF
NA,TRBV28,TRBD2,TRBJ2-3,TGTGCCAGCCGGGCTAGCGGGAGGCTCGCAGATACGCAGTATTTT,CASRASGRLADTQYF
NA,TRBV5-4,NA,TRBJ1-2,TGTGCCAGCAGCTTGGGGCAACTAGCTAACTATGGCTACACCTTC,CASSLGQLANYGYTF
once,TRBV5-4,TRBD2,TRBJ2-7,TGTGCCAGCAGCTTGGAGGTACTAGCGGGAGTTCACGACGAGCAGTACTTC,CASSLEVLAGVHDEQYF
NA,TRBV19,NA,TRBJ1-2,TGTGCCAGTAGTATAGTTCCGCGACACTCTAACTATGGCTACACCTTC,CASSIVPRHSNYGYTF
NA,TRBV18,NA,TRBJ2-5,TGTGCCAGCTCACCACCGAGAGGCATCCAAGAGACCCAGTACTTC,CASSPPRGIQETQYF
NA,TRBV4-3,NA,TRBJ2-1,TGCGCCAGCAGCCAAGCCCGGGGTGAGCAGTTCTTC,CASSQARGEQFF
NA,TRBV7-2,NA,TRBJ1-5,TGTGCCAGCAGCCCCGCCGGGGGGACCTATCAGCCCCAGCATTTT,CASSPAGGTYQPQHF
NA,TRBV7-9,NA,TRBJ2-7,TGTGCCAGCAGCTCCTACGGGGCCCCCTACGAGCAGTACTTC,CASSSYGAPYEQYF